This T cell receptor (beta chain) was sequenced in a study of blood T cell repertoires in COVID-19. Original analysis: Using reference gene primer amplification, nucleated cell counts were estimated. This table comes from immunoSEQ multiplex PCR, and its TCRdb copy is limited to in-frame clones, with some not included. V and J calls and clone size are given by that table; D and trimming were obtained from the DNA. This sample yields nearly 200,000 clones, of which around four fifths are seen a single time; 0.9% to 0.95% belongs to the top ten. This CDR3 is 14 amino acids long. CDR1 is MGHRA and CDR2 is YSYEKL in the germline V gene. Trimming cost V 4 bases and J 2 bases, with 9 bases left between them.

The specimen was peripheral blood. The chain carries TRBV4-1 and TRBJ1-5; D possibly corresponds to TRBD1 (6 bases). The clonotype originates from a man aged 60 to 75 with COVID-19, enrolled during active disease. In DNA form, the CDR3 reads TGCGCCAGCAGCCTATACAGGGGCAATCAGCCCCAGCATTTT. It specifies CASSLYRGNQPQHF.